This entry features one T cell receptor beta chain sequence. Its specificity is not known. This specimen comes from a study of vaccination and CD4 T cells after COVID-19. Whole-study findings and limits: Spike mono-reactivity was found in 304 of 307 vaccine-specific clones from convalescent patients.

The V gene lost 9 bases and the J gene lost 5 bases, with 13 bases spanning the gap. The germline V gene encodes CDR1 MNHNS and CDR2 SASEGT. The CDR3 loop spans 12 amino acids. Sequencing of the DNA from cultured CD4+ T cells was carried out with the Oncomine TCR Beta short-read assay. Each CDR3 protein is one row after TCRdb ran MiXCR on the PCR reads. The table records roughly 14,000 distinct CDR3 sequences, 43% of them present only once. Documented treatment: roughly 10-day PBMC culture with coronavirus spike peptide pools or control peptides (ViraFEST assay). IL-2 (around 10 IU/ml) and peptide pools (around 9.6 ug/ml) were added to cultures of two million PBMCs per well.

This sequence was found in a human donor who had recovered from COVID-19. The rearrangement links TRBV6-1 to TRBJ1-1, with a possible D match to TRBD1 (5 bases). Material for sequencing was CD4+ T cells from blood, cultured in vitro. This chain's CDR3 is CASAGLTTEAFF. As DNA, the CDR3 is TGTGCCAGTGCGGGACTCACGACTGAAGCTTTCTTT.